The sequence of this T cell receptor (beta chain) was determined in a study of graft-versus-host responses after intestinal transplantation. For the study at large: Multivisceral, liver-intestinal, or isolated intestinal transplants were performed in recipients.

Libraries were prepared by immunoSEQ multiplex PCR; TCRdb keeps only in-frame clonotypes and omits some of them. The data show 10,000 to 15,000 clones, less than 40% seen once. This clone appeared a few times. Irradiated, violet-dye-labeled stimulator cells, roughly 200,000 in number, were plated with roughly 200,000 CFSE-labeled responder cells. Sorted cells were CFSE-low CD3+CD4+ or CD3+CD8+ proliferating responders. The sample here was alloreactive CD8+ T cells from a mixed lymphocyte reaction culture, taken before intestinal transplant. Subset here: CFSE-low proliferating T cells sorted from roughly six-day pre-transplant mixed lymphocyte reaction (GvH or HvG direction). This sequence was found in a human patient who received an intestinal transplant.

The CDR3 DNA follows: TGCGCCAGCAGCCAAGAAGGGGTTACAGGGGGCATCTACAATGAGCAGTTCTTC. Translating it yields CASSQEGVTGGIYNEQFF. The rearrangement links TRBV4-1 to TRBJ2-1; TRBD1 agrees at 9 bases. Germline trimming cut 0 bases from V and 3 bases from J; bases unmatched to any gene: 9. The CDR3 is 18 residues long. Looked up from germline, CDR1 is MGHRA and CDR2 is YSYEKL.